This TCR beta chain appears in the sequencing data of a study of beta chain features in type 1 diabetes. Note on this clone: Within the sample, other DNA sequences also encode this same CDR3.

The ends lost 0 bases at V and 0 bases at J; junction bases unmatched: 7. Germline V gene sequence: CDR1 LGHNA, CDR2 YNFKEQ. The CDR3 covers 17 residues. Investigators reverse transcribed all isolated RNA, so they sequenced expressed TCRB transcripts. Profiled with immunoSEQ multiplex PCR; TCRdb holds only in-frame clones, not every one. This sample has 110,000 to 150,000 clones; less than 9% occur once, and the top ten carry approximately 1.4%. The chain has TRBV4-2 and TRBJ2-7, with 8 bases fitting TRBD2. The sequenced material came from central memory CD4+ T cells from blood. The clonotype was recovered from a woman aged 25 to 39 in good health. DNA for the CDR3: TGTGCCAGCAGCCAAGATCTTTCGGGGGGGAGCTCCTACGAGCAGTACTTC. It is translated as CASSQDLSGGSSYEQYF.